This T cell receptor beta chain was recorded in a study of T cell repertoires in cytomegalovirus infection. TCRdb itself ran the reads through MiXCR, one entry per CDR3 protein. The table records 350,000 to 550,000 distinct CDR3 sequences, about 33% of them present only once. Specimen: PBMCs. The receptor was derived from a human donor in good health (CMV status not recorded). Some clones in this sample may be carry-over from other donors' samples.

CDR3 sequence: CASSTGKRNTEAFF. The CDR3 nucleotides read TGTGCCAGCAGCACCGGGAAAAGGAACACTGAAGCTTTCTTT. The chain carries TRBV7-2 and TRBJ1-1; no firm D call. There are 14 residues in the CDR3. The germline V gene encodes CDR1 SGHTA and CDR2 FQGNSA. The ends were cut back, 5 bases at V and 1 base at J, with 11 bases in the middle.